The rows below give T cell receptor beta chains drawn from one sample of a study of T cell repertoires in cytomegalovirus infection. TCRdb called the reads again in MiXCR, with one record for every CDR3 protein. The sample lists about 300,000 distinct CDR3 sequences; more than 20% were seen once. Sequencing used PBMCs. The receptor source for this set is a human donor in good health (CMV status not recorded). Some clones in this sample may be carry-over from other donors' samples. The CDR3 runs from the conserved cysteine through the conserved F or W. D genes are given only for firm matches. Expanded clones get a size class; other rows say once, few or many, or leave the size out.

>TRBJ1-1|16|TRBV7-2|NA|many
TGTGCCAGCAGCTTAGATTGGGGCAGACGAAACACTGAAGCTTTCTTT
CASSLDWGRRNTEAFF
>TRBJ2-1|15|TRBV7-9|TRBD1|few
TGTGCCAGCAGCACCCTAGGGGGCGCGAACAATGAGCAGTTCTTC
CASSTLGGANNEQFF
>TRBJ2-2|16|TRBV6-5|TRBD1|few
TGTGCCAGCAGTCACCCGGACAGGGGGCGCCCCGGGGAGCTGTTTTTT
CASSHPDRGRPGELFF
>TRBJ2-3|16|TRBV7-2|TRBD2|many
TGTGCCAGCAGCTGGGCGTTGGCGGGGGGTTTAGATACGCAGTATTTT
CASSWALAGGLDTQYF
>TRBJ2-1|11|TRBV30|NA|few
TGTGCCTGGGGGGGGTACAATGAGCAGTTCTTC
CAWGGYNEQFF
>TRBJ2-7|12|TRBV5-1|TRBD1|NA
TGCGCCAGCAGCGTGGACAGGGGAAAGCAGTACTTC
CASSVDRGKQYF
>TRBJ2-5|14|TRBV11-2|TRBD1|many
TGTGCCAGCAGCTTGGACAGGGTCGGAGAGACCCAGTACTTC
CASSLDRVGETQYF
>TRBJ1-2|13|TRBV18|NA|NA
TGTGCCAGCTCACCTACTGGGGAAGATGGCTACACCTTC
CASSPTGEDGYTF
>TRBJ2-2|14|TRBV7-2|NA|few
TGTGCCAGCAGCTTAATCAAAAGTACCGGGGAGCTGTTTTTT
CASSLIKSTGELFF
>TRBJ2-1|12|TRBV2|NA|NA
TGTGCCGGGAGCTCCCAATACAATGAGCAGTTCTTC
CAGSSQYNEQFF
>TRBJ2-3|16|TRBV14|NA|few
TGTGCCAGCAGCCATTCGCGATGGGAAAGCACAGATACGCAGTATTTT
CASSHSRWESTDTQYF
>TRBJ1-1|14|TRBV7-2|NA|few
TGTGCCAGCAGCTTAGGGGTAAGGAACACTGAAGCTTTCTTT
CASSLGVRNTEAFF
>TRBJ1-6|18|TRBV28|TRBD1|NA
TGTGCCAGCAGCTCCGGACAGGGCGGGAGGAACTATAATTCACCCCTCCACTTT
CASSSGQGGRNYNSPLHF
>TRBJ2-5|14|TRBV29-1|NA|NA
TGCAGCGTTGCAGGGGGGTCCTCGGGGGAGACCCAGTACTTC
CSVAGGSSGETQYF
>TRBJ2-1|15|TRBV7-2|TRBD1|many
TGTGCCAGCAGCTCCAGACCGGGACAGCCCAATGAGCAGTTCTTC
CASSSRPGQPNEQFF
>TRBJ2-5|13|TRBV20-1|NA|few
TGCAGTGTCCCCACGCGGGGAAGGAAGACCCAGTACTTC
CSVPTRGRKTQYF
>TRBJ2-7|16|TRBV7-4|NA|NA
TGTGCCAGCAGCTTTTATGGGGGCAGCCCCAACTACGAGCAGTACTTC
CASSFYGGSPNYEQYF
>TRBJ2-4|12|TRBV20-1|NA|NA
TGCAGTGCTAGAGGTATCGAAAACATTCAGTACTTC
CSARGIENIQYF
>TRBJ1-5|17|TRBV4-1|NA|NA
TGCGCCAGCAGCCAAAAAAGGGAAGGACTGGGCAATCAGCCCCAGCATTTT
CASSQKREGLGNQPQHF